This TCR beta chain was recorded in a study of cytomegalovirus exposure and HLA in healthy donors. As for the study in general: In a later analysis, it was reported that the roughly 130 validation repertoires had been produced on the same platform as the 666 repertoires belonging to the first cohort.

TCRdb's copy holds only in-frame clones and misses some; the assay was immunoSEQ multiplex PCR. The sample includes 80,000 to 95,000 clones, about 95% of them seen just once. In regard to this clone: Its antigen is not known.

With V trimmed by 5 bases and J by 0 bases, 3 bases remained unmatched. The CDR3 sequence is 14 residues long. Germline V gene data show CDR1 as LNHDA and CDR2 as SQIVND (reference sequence). Among the roughly 120 subjects of the validation cohort, separate from the approximately 660-subject first cohort, were the donors. Broader study findings: Some TCR beta chains (about 180 of them) were listed as cytomegalovirus-associated. According to reports, the classifier identified cytomegalovirus status with high specificity and sensitivity.

The receptor comes from a woman aged 18-29 years in good health and CMV-seronegative. This rearrangement joins TRBV19 to TRBJ2-7; the match to TRBD2 covers 8 bases. The sequenced sample was PBMCs. Here the CDR3 DNA reads TGTGCCAGTAGTTTAAGCGGGAGCTCCTACGAGCAGTACTTC. Amino acid sequence: CASSLSGSSYEQYF.